Each of the 15 T cell receptor beta chains below was sequenced from the same sample in a study of blood T cell repertoires in COVID-19. The protocol was immunoSEQ multiplex PCR, while the TCRdb copy is restricted to in-frame clones and leaves out a portion. The table shows around 56,000 clones, with around three quarters occurring only once. The specimen was peripheral blood. The receptors here all came from a man between 60 and 75 years old with acute or convalescent COVID-19.

This clone appeared once. This chain links TRBV6-6 with TRBJ2-7; a weak D match, TRBD1 (5 bases). Trimming took off 5 bases at V and 3 bases at J, with 11 bases between the two ends. CDR1 MNHNY and CDR2 SVGAGI come from the germline V gene (reference sequence). The CDR3 is 13 amino acids. CDR3 nucleotides: TGTGCCAGCAGTATGGAAGGGGACTACGAGCAGTACTTC. Protein: CASSMEGDYEQYF.

This rearrangement joins TRBV27 to TRBJ2-1; TRBD1 matches 7 bases. Germline V gene data show CDR1 as MNHEY and CDR2 as SMNVEV (reference sequence). There are 14 residues in the CDR3. With V trimmed by 6 bases and J by 2 bases, 4 bases remained unmatched. This CDR3 is CASRRDRTYNEQFF. The CDR3 nucleotides are TGTGCCAGCAGGAGGGACAGAACCTACAATGAGCAGTTCTTC.

J is TRBJ1-1 and V is TRBV5-1; 8 nucleotides align to TRBD1. V was clipped by 0 bases and J by 8 bases; unmatched bases: 3. Germline V CDR1 and CDR2: SGHRS, YFSETQ. The CDR3 sequence is 13 residues long. CDR3 coding DNA: TGCGCCAGCAGCTTGGGACAGGGGTTCGAAGCTTTCTTT. Its translation is CASSLGQGFEAFF.

The sample holds a few counts of this clone. The V call is TRBV2, the J call TRBJ1-4; 7 bases align to TRBD1. Germline CDR1 SNHLY, CDR2 FYNNEI. Trimming took 8 bases from V and 7 from J; bases not matched to a gene: 10. This CDR3 comprises 14 residues. The DNA of the CDR3 is TGTGCCAGCGGGGGCGCAGGGGGAGCTGAAAAACTGTTTTTT. Protein: CASGGAGGAEKLFF.

The V gene is TRBV28, the J gene TRBJ2-7, with 7 nucleotides matching TRBD1. This CDR3 has 15 residues. CDR1 is MDHEN, CDR2 SYDVKM, per germline. The junction had 5 bases not matched to a gene; V was cut back by 1 base and J by 2 bases. The CDR3 DNA reads TGTGCCAGCAGTTTATTCGGCCAGGGGGCCTACGAGCAGTACTTC. As protein: CASSLFGQGAYEQYF. Supplemented by reference TRBV28 and TRBJ2-7, the full variable domain reads DVKVTQSSRYLVKRTGEKVFLECVQDMDHENMFWYRQDPGLGLRLIYFSYDVKMKEKGDIPEGYSVSREKKERFSLILESASTNQTSMYLCASSLFGQGAYEQYFGPGTRLTVT.

This clone came up a few times. The genes are TRBV4-2 and TRBJ1-2, with a possible D match to TRBD1 (5 bases). The germline V and J ends were trimmed by 3 bases and 4 bases, with 15 bases remaining between them. Germline CDR1 LGHNA, CDR2 YNFKEQ. This CDR3 is built from 15 residues. The chain's CDR3 is CASSHTGSDSYGYTF. The DNA of the CDR3 is TGTGCCAGCAGCCATACAGGCTCCGACAGCTATGGCTACACCTTC.

The chain uses TRBV12-3 or TRBV12-4 and TRBJ1-2; D is ambiguous. The CDR3 extends over 11 amino acids. V lost 3 bases and J lost 5, with 4 bases in between. CDR3 protein: CASSFGYGYTF. The DNA of the CDR3 is TGTGCCAGCAGTTTCGGGTATGGCTACACCTTC.

The V call is TRBV5-1, the J call TRBJ1-3; the D is unclear. Trimming shortened V by 2 bases and J by 6 bases, and 15 bases separated the two germline ends. CDR1 is SGHRS and CDR2 is YFSETQ in the germline V gene. The CDR3 spans 15 residues. CDR3 sequence reads: CASSFSTVLENTIYF. The CDR3 nucleotides are TGCGCCAGCAGCTTTAGTACGGTCCTTGAAAACACCATATATTTT.

The chain is built from TRBV7-9 and TRBJ2-7; D uncertain. Trimming stripped 2 bases from V and 6 bases from J, with 8 bases between. The CDR3 extends over 12 amino acids. The germline V gene has CDR1 SEHNR and CDR2 FQNEAQ (reference sequence). The CDR3 spells CASSLPPSEQYF. The CDR3 DNA is TGTGCCAGCAGCTTACCTCCCTCCGAGCAGTACTTC.

The V gene is TRBV12-5, the J gene TRBJ1-2; maybe TRBD1 (6 bases). This CDR3 comprises 12 residues. Per the germline V gene, CDR1 is LGHNT and CDR2 is FRNRAP. V lost 4 bases to trimming and J lost 4 bases, with 7 bases between them. Written as DNA, the CDR3 is TGTGCTAGTGGTTCGGACAGCTATGGCTACACCTTC. Protein: CASGSDSYGYTF.

J is TRBJ1-2 and V is TRBV6-5; 9 bases are a match to TRBD1. Germline V gene lookup returns CDR1 MNHEY and CDR2 SVGAGI. This CDR3 contains 15 residues. V lost 8 bases and J lost 4; bases outside the gene matches: 11. The CDR3 here is CASGGRGQGSYGYTF. CDR3 DNA sequence: TGTGCCAGCGGGGGAAGGGGACAGGGAAGCTATGGCTACACCTTC.

The chain has TRBV29-1 and TRBJ2-7; TRBD1 agrees at 11 bases. In germline, CDR1 is SQVTM, CDR2 ANQGSEA. The length of the CDR3 is 14 residues. CDR3 sequence (DNA): TGCAGTTATAGTGGACAGGGGGCTCTCTACGAGCAGTACTTC. Translation: CSYSGQGALYEQYF.

This clone was seen once. J is TRBJ1-1 and V is TRBV27, with unresolved D. The CDR3 is made up of 13 amino acids. The V end lost 10 bases, the J end lost 5 bases, and 17 bases lay between the germline ends. In germline, CDR1 is MNHEY, CDR2 SMNVEV (reference sequence). The CDR3 DNA reads TGTGCCACCCGCGTCACAGTAGATACTGAAGCTTTCTTT. It is translated as CATRVTVDTEAFF.

The genes are TRBV4-2 and TRBJ1-6; D might be TRBD1 (5 bases). This CDR3 is built from 19 residues. The V and J ends lost 1 base and 10 bases respectively, with 26 bases between them. Germline V gene data show CDR1 as LGHNA and CDR2 as YNFKEQ. The CDR3 loop is CASSQVSMTRTGGWSPLHF. CDR3 DNA: TGTGCCAGCAGCCAAGTAAGCATGACCCGGACGGGGGGTTGGTCACCCCTCCACTTT.

J is TRBJ1-1 and V is TRBV11-2, with 8 bases fitting TRBD1. CDR1 and CDR2 from the germline V gene are SGHAT and FQNNGV. The length of the CDR3 is 15 residues. V lost 6 bases and J lost 0; bases outside the gene matches: 6. The chain's CDR3 is CASSRQGRMNTEAFF. The CDR3 nucleotides read TGTGCCAGCAGTCGACAGGGGAGAATGAACACTGAAGCTTTCTTT.